The 19 T cell receptor beta chains listed next were all sequenced from one sample in a study of cytomegalovirus exposure and HLA in healthy donors. The primer mix had 60 Vbeta and 13 Jbeta primers. TCRdb keeps only in-frame clones here, not all; method: immunoSEQ multiplex PCR. The table has 150,000 to 200,000 clones, 80% seen once. Sequences were obtained from PBMCs. Receptors were obtained from a woman in her forties in good health and CMV-seronegative.

CDR3: CASSKDPASGAPGELFF. DNA of the CDR3: TGTGCCAGCAGCAAAGATCCGGCTAGCGGGGCCCCGGGGGAGCTGTTTTTT. The chain combines TRBV21-1 with TRBJ2-2; TRBD2, the table's D call, lacks a check against the DNA. TRBV21-1 is tagged as a pseudogene. There are 17 residues in the CDR3.

The chain couples TRBV27 to TRBJ1-6; TRBD1 might be the D (5 bases). V was cut by 3 bases and J by 9 bases, with 15 bases left in between. This CDR3 comprises 15 residues. Germline V lookup: CDR1 MNHEY, CDR2 SMNVEV (reference sequence). CDR3 sequence (DNA): TGTGCCAGCAGTTTCAGGCAGGGTATTGGTTCACCCCTCCACTTT. This sequence encodes CASSFRQGIGSPLHF.

V is TRBV6-1 and J is TRBJ1-1; D is possibly TRBD1 (5 bases). Germline V gene lookup returns CDR1 MNHNS and CDR2 SASEGT. Trimming removed 7 bases from V and 3 bases from J, with 12 bases in between. This CDR3 is built from 13 residues. The CDR3 nucleotides read TGTGCCAGCATTTTTGACAGAGACACTGAAGCTTTCTTT. Its protein is CASIFDRDTEAFF.

V gene TRBV30 combines with J gene TRBJ2-1; 14 bases map to TRBD2. The CDR3 loop spans 19 amino acids. Germline lookup yields CDR1 GTSNPN and CDR2 SVGIG (reference sequence). Losses at the gene ends were 4 bases for V and 3 bases for J; bases not matched to a gene: 14. The chain's CDR3 is CAWTSSGTSGSYGYNEQFF. The CDR3 bases are TGTGCCTGGACAAGTAGTGGGACTAGCGGGAGTTATGGCTACAATGAGCAGTTCTTC.

V is TRBV30 and J is TRBJ1-6, with 8 bases matching TRBD1. Trimming took 4 bases from V and 7 from J; bases not matched to a gene: 9. The CDR3 has 15 residues. Per the germline V gene, CDR1 is GTSNPN and CDR2 is SVGIG (reference sequence). This CDR3 is CAWNTGQGANSPLHF. The CDR3 nucleotides are TGTGCCTGGAATACGGGGCAGGGGGCGAATTCACCCCTCCACTTT.

The chain recombines TRBV7-2 with TRBJ2-2, with 9 bases aligning to TRBD2. Germline V gene sequence: CDR1 SGHTA, CDR2 FQGNSA. With V trimmed by 8 bases and J by 2 bases, 3 bases remained unmatched. The CDR3 length is 14 residues. CDR3 loop: CASALAGNTGELFF. In DNA form, the CDR3 reads TGTGCCAGCGCTCTAGCGGGAAACACCGGGGAGCTGTTTTTT.

The CDR3 here is CATSRAHQGADTQYF. In DNA form, the CDR3 reads TGTGCCACCAGCAGAGCTCACCAGGGGGCAGATACGCAGTATTTT. The V gene is TRBV15, the J gene TRBJ2-3, with 7 positions matching TRBD1. V gave up 1 base and J gave up 4 bases; unmatched junction bases: 5. From germline, CDR1 is LNHNV and CDR2 YYDKDF (reference sequence). The CDR3 loop spans 15 amino acids. The variable domain in full, completed from reference TRBV15 and TRBJ2-3, reads DAMVIQNPRYQVTQFGKPVTLSCSQTLNHNVMYWYQQKSSQAPKLLFHYYDKDFNNEADTPDNFQSRRPNTSFCFLDIRSPGLGDTAMYLCATSRAHQGADTQYFGPGTRLTVL.

The V call is TRBV7-6, the J call TRBJ2-7; 9 bases map to TRBD1. This CDR3 is built from 15 residues. Trimming took 1 base from V and 6 from J; bases not matched to a gene: 7. Per germline, CDR1 SGHVS and CDR2 FNYEAQ. The CDR3 DNA is TGTGCCAGCAGCTTAGGGGTAGGACAGGGGAGCGAGCAGTACTTC. The encoded protein is CASSLGVGQGSEQYF.

The chain links TRBV19 to TRBJ1-4; TRBD1 aligns across 9 bases. This CDR3 contains 14 residues. J was trimmed by 3 bases and V by 8 bases; bases with no gene match: 4. From germline, CDR1 is LNHDA and CDR2 SQIVND (reference sequence). CDR3 sequence: CASGDRGANEKLFF. The CDR3 coding sequence is TGTGCCAGTGGCGACAGGGGGGCTAATGAAAAACTGTTTTTT.

The chain links TRBV9 to TRBJ1-5, with 7 bases aligning to TRBD1. Germline CDR1 is SGDLS and CDR2 is YYNGEE. The CDR3 is 15 residues long. The ends lost 4 bases at V and 9 bases at J; junction bases unmatched: 13. The CDR3: CASSKEGRGPGPQHF. For the CDR3, the DNA is TGTGCCAGCAGCAAAGAGGGAAGGGGGCCGGGGCCCCAGCATTTT.

The chain combines TRBV2 with TRBJ2-7; D is ambiguous. The length of the CDR3 is 13 residues. The germline V and J ends were trimmed by 6 bases and 3 bases, with 12 bases remaining between them. CDR1 and CDR2 (germline): SNHLY, FYNNEI. The CDR3 protein is CASSLDLNYEQYV. As DNA, the CDR3 is TGTGCCAGCAGCCTCGATTTGAACTACGAGCAGTACGTC.

This chain uses TRBV5-1 with TRBJ2-5; no reliable D call. Germline lookup yields CDR1 SGHRS and CDR2 YFSETQ. V lost 4 bases and J lost 3, with 22 bases in between. The CDR3 consists of 17 residues. CDR3: CASSTTTRTAPKETQYF. As DNA, the CDR3 is TGCGCCAGCAGCACTACGACCCGCACCGCGCCCAAAGAGACCCAGTACTTC. The full variable domain, rest sourced from reference TRBV5-1 and TRBJ2-5, is KAGVTQTPRYLIKTRGQQVTLSCSPISGHRSVSWYQQTPGQGLQFLFEYFSETQRNKGNFPGRFSGRQFSNSRSEMNVSTLELGDSALYLCASSTTTRTAPKETQYFGPGTRLLVL.

This chain joins TRBV5-1 and TRBJ2-3; D is ambiguous. The CDR3 spans 13 residues. Looked up from germline, CDR1 is SGHRS and CDR2 is YFSETQ. V gave up 3 bases and J gave up 2 bases, with 7 bases separating them. The CDR3 spells CASSSEPTDTQYF. The CDR3 DNA reads TGCGCCAGCAGCTCGGAGCCCACAGATACGCAGTATTTT.

This chain links TRBV6-1 with TRBJ1-6; D might be TRBD1 (6 bases). The V gene's germline CDR1 is MNHNS and CDR2 SASEGT. This CDR3 is 13 amino acids long. Trimming took off 3 bases at V and 7 bases at J, with 7 bases between the two ends. The DNA for the CDR3 is TGTGCCAGCAGTGAGACAGGAAATTCACCCCTCCACTTT. This translates into CASSETGNSPLHF.

CDR3: CASTLDRVSGGYTF. The CDR3 bases are TGTGCCAGCACACTCGACAGGGTTTCAGGAGGCTACACCTTC. The chain links TRBV7-9 to TRBJ1-2; 7 bases are a match to TRBD1. Germline CDR1 SEHNR, CDR2 FQNEAQ (reference sequence). Trimming removed 7 bases from V and 8 bases from J; junction bases left unmatched: 13. This CDR3 is 14 amino acids long.

The rearrangement joins TRBV7-9 to TRBJ1-6; 9 nucleotides line up with TRBD1. From germline, CDR1 is SEHNR and CDR2 FQNEAQ (reference sequence). V trimming: 4 bases; J trimming: 10 bases; junction bases outside the gene matches: 8. The CDR3 is made up of 15 amino acids. CDR3 sequence reads: CASSWADRGWSPLHF. CDR3 nucleotides: TGTGCCAGCAGCTGGGCGGACAGGGGTTGGTCACCCCTCCACTTT.

J is TRBJ2-1 and V is TRBV5-1; D possibly corresponds to TRBD2 (5 bases). The CDR3 has 16 residues. The V gene's germline CDR1 is SGHRS and CDR2 YFSETQ. V was pared by 0 bases and J by 0 bases, with 10 bases between. CDR3 loop: CASSLGLPDSYNEQFF. CDR3 sequence (DNA): TGCGCCAGCAGCTTGGGACTACCCGACTCCTACAATGAGCAGTTCTTC.

The V call is TRBV27, the J call TRBJ1-3, with TRBD1 matching 7 bases. The trim removed 4 bases at V and 0 bases at J, leaving 12 bases unmatched. The CDR3 covers 18 residues. The germline V gene has CDR1 MNHEY and CDR2 SMNVEV (reference sequence). The CDR3 region has the DNA TGTGCCAGCAGTTCCGATTATCGGACAGGATTCTCTGGAAACACCATATATTTT. Translating gives CASSSDYRTGFSGNTIYF.

The J gene is TRBJ2-1, the V gene TRBV9; TRBD1 agrees at 9 bases. From germline, CDR1 is SGDLS and CDR2 YYNGEE. Unmatched junction bases numbered 13, after V lost 0 bases and J lost 0 bases. The CDR3 is made up of 20 amino acids. CDR3 sequence: CASSVEGTGILEGSYNEQFF. CDR3 in DNA: TGTGCCAGCAGCGTAGAAGGGACAGGGATCCTGGAGGGCTCCTACAATGAGCAGTTCTTC. Supplemented by reference TRBV9 and TRBJ2-1, the full variable domain reads DSGVTQTPKHLITATGQRVTLRCSPRSGDLSVYWYQQSLDQGLQFLIQYYNGEERAKGNILERFSAQQFPDLHSELNLSSLELGDSALYFCASSVEGTGILEGSYNEQFFGPGTRLTVL.